This T cell receptor beta chain was sequenced during a study of a mutant IDH1 vaccine in newly diagnosed glioma. Across the whole study: Males made up around 62% and females approximately 38% of treated patients, whose mean age was approximately 44 years. Therapy received beforehand was radiotherapy, temozolomide, or both, with most patients given both.

A note on this clone: Its antigen remains unknown.

Study conclusions and caveats: Pseudoprogression apparently lacked any relation to changes in top peripheral T cell clonotypes.

As to time point: baseline, week 1 (first vaccination visit). Treatment defined: pre-vaccination baseline after standard-of-care therapy. Donors' newly diagnosed IDH1-mutant WHO grade 3 or 4 astrocytomas lacked nuclear ATRX. Sequenced by immunoSEQ multiplex PCR; TCRdb stores in-frame clones only, minus some. The table has just under 95,000 clones, about 82% seen once. The CDR3 is 10 amino acids. Germline CDR1 GTSNPN, CDR2 SVGIG (reference sequence). V was trimmed by 8 bases and J by 10 bases, leaving 12 bases between them. Specimen: PBMCs, collected from a glioma patient treated with radiotherapy, temozolomide or both. The chain recombines TRBV30 with TRBJ2-1; possibly TRBD2 for D (5 bases). The sequence came from a man between 40 and 49 years old with glioma. The CDR3, as DNA: TGTGCCGGACTCGCCGAGGAGCAGTTCTTC. Protein sequence: CAGLAEEQFF.